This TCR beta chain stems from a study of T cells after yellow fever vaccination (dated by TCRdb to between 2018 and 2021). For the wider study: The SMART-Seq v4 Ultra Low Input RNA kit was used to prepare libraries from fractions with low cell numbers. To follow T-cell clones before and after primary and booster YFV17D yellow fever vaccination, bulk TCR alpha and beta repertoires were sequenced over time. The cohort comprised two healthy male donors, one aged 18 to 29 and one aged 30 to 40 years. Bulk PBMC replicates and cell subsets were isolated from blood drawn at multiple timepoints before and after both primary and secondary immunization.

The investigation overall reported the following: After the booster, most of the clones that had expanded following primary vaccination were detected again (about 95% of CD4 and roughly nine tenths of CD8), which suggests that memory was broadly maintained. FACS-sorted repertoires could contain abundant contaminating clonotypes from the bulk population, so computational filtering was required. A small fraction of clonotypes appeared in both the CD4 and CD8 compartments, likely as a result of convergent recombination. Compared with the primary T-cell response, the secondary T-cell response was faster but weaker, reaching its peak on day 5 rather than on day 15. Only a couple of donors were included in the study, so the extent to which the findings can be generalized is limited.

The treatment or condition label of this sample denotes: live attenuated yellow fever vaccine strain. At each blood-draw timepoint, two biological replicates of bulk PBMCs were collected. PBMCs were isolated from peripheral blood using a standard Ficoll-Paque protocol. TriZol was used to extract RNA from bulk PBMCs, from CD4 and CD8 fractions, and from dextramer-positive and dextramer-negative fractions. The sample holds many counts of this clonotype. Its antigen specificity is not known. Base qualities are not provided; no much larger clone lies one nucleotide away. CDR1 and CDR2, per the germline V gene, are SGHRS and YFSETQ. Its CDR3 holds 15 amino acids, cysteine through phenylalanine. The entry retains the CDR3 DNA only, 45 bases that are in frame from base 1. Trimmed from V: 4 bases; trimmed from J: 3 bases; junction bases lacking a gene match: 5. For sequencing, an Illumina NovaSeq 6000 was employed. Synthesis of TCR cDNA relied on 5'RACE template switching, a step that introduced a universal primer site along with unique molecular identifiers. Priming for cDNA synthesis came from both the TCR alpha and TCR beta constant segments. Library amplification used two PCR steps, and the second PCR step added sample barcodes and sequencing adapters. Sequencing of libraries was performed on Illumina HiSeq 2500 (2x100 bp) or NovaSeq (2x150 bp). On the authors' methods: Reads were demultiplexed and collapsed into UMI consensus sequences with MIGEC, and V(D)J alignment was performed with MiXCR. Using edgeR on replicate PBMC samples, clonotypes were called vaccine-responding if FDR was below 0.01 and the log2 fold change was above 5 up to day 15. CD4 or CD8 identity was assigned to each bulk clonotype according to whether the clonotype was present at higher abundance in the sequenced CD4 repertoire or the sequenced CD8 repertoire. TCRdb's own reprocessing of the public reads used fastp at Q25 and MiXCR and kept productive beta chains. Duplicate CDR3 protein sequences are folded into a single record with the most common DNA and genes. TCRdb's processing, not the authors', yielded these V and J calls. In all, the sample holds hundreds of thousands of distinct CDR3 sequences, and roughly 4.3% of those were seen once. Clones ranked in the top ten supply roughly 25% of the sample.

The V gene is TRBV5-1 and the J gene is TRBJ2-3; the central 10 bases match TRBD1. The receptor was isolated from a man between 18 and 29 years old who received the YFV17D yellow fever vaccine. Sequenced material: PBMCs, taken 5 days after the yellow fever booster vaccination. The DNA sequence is TGCGCCAGCAGCAGCGGACAGGGGGAGACAGATACGCAGTATTTT. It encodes CASSSGQGETDTQYF. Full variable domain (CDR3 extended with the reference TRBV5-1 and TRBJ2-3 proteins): KAGVTQTPRYLIKTRGQQVTLSCSPISGHRSVSWYQQTPGQGLQFLFEYFSETQRNKGNFPGRFSGRQFSNSRSEMNVSTLELGDSALYLCASSSGQGETDTQYFGPGTRLTVL.